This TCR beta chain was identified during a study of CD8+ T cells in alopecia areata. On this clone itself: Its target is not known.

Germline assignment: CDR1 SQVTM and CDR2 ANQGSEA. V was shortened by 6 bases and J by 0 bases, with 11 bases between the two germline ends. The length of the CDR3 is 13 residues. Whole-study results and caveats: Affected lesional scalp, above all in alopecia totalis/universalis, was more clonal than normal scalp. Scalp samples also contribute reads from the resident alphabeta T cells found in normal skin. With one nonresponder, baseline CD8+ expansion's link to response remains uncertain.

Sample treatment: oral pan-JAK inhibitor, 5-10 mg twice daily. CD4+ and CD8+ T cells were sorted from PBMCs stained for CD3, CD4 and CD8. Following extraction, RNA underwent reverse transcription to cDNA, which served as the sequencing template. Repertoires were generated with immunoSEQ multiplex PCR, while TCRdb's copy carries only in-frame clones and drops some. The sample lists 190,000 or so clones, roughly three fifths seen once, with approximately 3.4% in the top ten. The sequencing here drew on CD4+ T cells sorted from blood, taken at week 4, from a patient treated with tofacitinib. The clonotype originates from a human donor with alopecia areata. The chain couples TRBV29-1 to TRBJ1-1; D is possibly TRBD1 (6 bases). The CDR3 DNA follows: TGCAGCGTAAGGGGGAGACTGAACACTGAAGCTTTCTTT. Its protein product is CSVRGRLNTEAFF.